This is a list of T cell receptor beta chains from one sample in a study of shared clonotypes between healthy human individuals. Here immunoSEQ multiplex PCR was the method, and the copy in TCRdb shows in-frame clones only, minus some. This table holds more than 1 million clones, 70% to 80% found once. The source material was memory CD4+ T cells from PBMCs. Receptor source: a man in his late teens or twenties in good health. Some clones in this sample may be carry-over from other donors' samples. Each CDR3 is given with its conserved first and last residue. Fields, in order: CDR3 length, D gene, V gene, clone size, J gene, CDR3 DNA, CDR3 protein. D genes are given only for firm matches. Clone size is stated in some rows and not others, as once, few, many or a class when expanded.

cdr3_length: 17
d_call: TRBD2
v_call: TRBV4-1
clone_size: NA
j_call: TRBJ2-5
cdr3_nt: TGCGCCAGCAGCCAAGATAGGCCGACTAGCGGTCAAGAGACCCAGTACTTC
cdr3_aa: CASSQDRPTSGQETQYF

cdr3_length: 16
d_call: NA
v_call: TRBV5-6
clone_size: NA
j_call: TRBJ2-4
cdr3_nt: TGTGCCAGCAGCTTCCGAGGGGACCTAGCCAAAAACATTCAGTACTTC
cdr3_aa: CASSFRGDLAKNIQYF

cdr3_length: 16
d_call: TRBD1
v_call: TRBV5-1
clone_size: NA
j_call: TRBJ1-1
cdr3_nt: TGCGCCAGCAGCTTAACAGGGGGCATCAGGAACACTGAAGCTTTCTTT
cdr3_aa: CASSLTGGIRNTEAFF

cdr3_length: 14
d_call: TRBD1
v_call: TRBV6-1
clone_size: NA
j_call: TRBJ1-2
cdr3_nt: TGTGCCAGCAGGATAAGGGGGCACAGCTATGGCTACACCTTC
cdr3_aa: CASRIRGHSYGYTF

cdr3_length: 15
d_call: TRBD1
v_call: TRBV2
clone_size: NA
j_call: TRBJ2-2
cdr3_nt: TGTGCCAGCAGTCCCGACAGGGGCGGTATCGGGGAGCTGTTTTTT
cdr3_aa: CASSPDRGGIGELFF

cdr3_length: 15
d_call: TRBD2
v_call: TRBV6-9
clone_size: NA
j_call: TRBJ2-7
cdr3_nt: TGTGCCAGCAGTCCGCGGGGGGGGAGGTTCCACGAGCAGTACTTC
cdr3_aa: CASSPRGGRFHEQYF

cdr3_length: 16
d_call: TRBD2
v_call: TRBV28
clone_size: NA
j_call: TRBJ2-3
cdr3_nt: TGTGCCAGCAGTTTATCCACAGCGGGAGGGCCAGATACGCAGTATTTT
cdr3_aa: CASSLSTAGGPDTQYF

cdr3_length: 15
d_call: TRBD1
v_call: TRBV4-1
clone_size: NA
j_call: TRBJ2-7
cdr3_nt: TGCGCCAGCAGCCAGGTTAAGGGACAGATTTACGAGCAGTACTTC
cdr3_aa: CASSQVKGQIYEQYF

cdr3_length: 13
d_call: NA
v_call: TRBV4-1
clone_size: NA
j_call: TRBJ2-5
cdr3_nt: TGCGCCAGCAGCCCATCGGGGGACGAGACCCAGTACTTC
cdr3_aa: CASSPSGDETQYF

cdr3_length: 16
d_call: TRBD1
v_call: TRBV5-4
clone_size: few
j_call: TRBJ2-2
cdr3_nt: TGTGCCAGCAGCCCGAAACAGGGGGCGTACACCGGGGAGCTGTTTTTT
cdr3_aa: CASSPKQGAYTGELFF

cdr3_length: 13
d_call: NA
v_call: TRBV2
clone_size: NA
j_call: TRBJ2-7
cdr3_nt: TGTGCCAGCAGTGGGTCGACAGTCTACGAGCAGTACTTC
cdr3_aa: CASSGSTVYEQYF

cdr3_length: 16
d_call: TRBD2
v_call: TRBV5-4
clone_size: NA
j_call: TRBJ2-3
cdr3_nt: TGTGCCAGCAGCTTGGGGGGGACTAGCGACACAGATACGCAGTATTTT
cdr3_aa: CASSLGGTSDTDTQYF

cdr3_length: 12
d_call: NA
v_call: TRBV5-1
clone_size: NA
j_call: TRBJ2-7
cdr3_nt: TGCGCCAGCAGCTTCAGGGAATACGAGCAGTACTTC
cdr3_aa: CASSFREYEQYF

cdr3_length: 15
d_call: TRBD2
v_call: TRBV5-6
clone_size: NA
j_call: TRBJ2-7
cdr3_nt: TGTGCCAGCAGCTGGGGACTAGCGGGAGCCAACGAGCAGTACTTC
cdr3_aa: CASSWGLAGANEQYF

cdr3_length: 16
d_call: NA
v_call: TRBV2
clone_size: NA
j_call: TRBJ2-1
cdr3_nt: TGTGCCAGCAGTGGGACACGGCTAGCGACCTACAATGAGCAGTTCTTC
cdr3_aa: CASSGTRLATYNEQFF

cdr3_length: 15
d_call: NA
v_call: TRBV15
clone_size: NA
j_call: TRBJ1-2
cdr3_nt: TGTGCCACCAGCATGAAACAGGGCGTCGGCTATGGCTACACCTTC
cdr3_aa: CATSMKQGVGYGYTF

cdr3_length: 15
d_call: TRBD2
v_call: TRBV2
clone_size: many
j_call: TRBJ2-2
cdr3_nt: TGTGCCAGCATAGGGGGGACTAGAAGCACCGGGGAGCTGTTTTTT
cdr3_aa: CASIGGTRSTGELFF

cdr3_length: 15
d_call: NA
v_call: TRBV4-1
clone_size: NA
j_call: TRBJ2-1
cdr3_nt: TGCGCCAGCAGCCCACTGGGGATCTCCTACAATGAGCAGTTCTTC
cdr3_aa: CASSPLGISYNEQFF

cdr3_length: 13
d_call: NA
v_call: TRBV11-2
clone_size: NA
j_call: TRBJ2-1
cdr3_nt: TGTGCCAGCAGCTTAGTTAGCTACAATGAGCAGTTCTTC
cdr3_aa: CASSLVSYNEQFF

cdr3_length: 14
d_call: NA
v_call: TRBV7-2
clone_size: few
j_call: TRBJ1-1
cdr3_nt: TGTGCCAGCAGCTACCAACAGGGGAACACTGAAGCTTTCTTT
cdr3_aa: CASSYQQGNTEAFF

cdr3_length: 13
d_call: NA
v_call: TRBV28
clone_size: NA
j_call: TRBJ2-5
cdr3_nt: TGTGCCAGCACCCCGCGGACCCAAGAGACCCAGTACTTC
cdr3_aa: CASTPRTQETQYF

cdr3_length: 11
d_call: NA
v_call: TRBV6-4
clone_size: NA
j_call: TRBJ2-5
cdr3_nt: TGTGCCAGCAGTGACGGAAAGACCCAGTACTTC
cdr3_aa: CASSDGKTQYF

cdr3_length: 14
d_call: NA
v_call: TRBV2
clone_size: few
j_call: TRBJ1-3
cdr3_nt: TGTGCCAGCAGCAAACCGAGCTCTGGAAACACCATATATTTT
cdr3_aa: CASSKPSSGNTIYF

cdr3_length: 16
d_call: TRBD2
v_call: TRBV4-2
clone_size: few
j_call: TRBJ2-2
cdr3_nt: TGTGCCAGCAGCCCCGGGACTAGCGGGACAACCGGGGAGCTGTTTTTT
cdr3_aa: CASSPGTSGTTGELFF

cdr3_length: 19
d_call: TRBD2
v_call: TRBV28
clone_size: NA
j_call: TRBJ2-3
cdr3_nt: TGTGCCAGCAGTTTGGGACTAGCGGGAGGAAGGTCTAGCACAGATACGCAGTATTTT
cdr3_aa: CASSLGLAGGRSSTDTQYF

cdr3_length: 13
d_call: NA
v_call: TRBV27
clone_size: NA
j_call: TRBJ1-2
cdr3_nt: TGTGCCAGCAGTTGGGGGAATAACTATGGCTACACCTTC
cdr3_aa: CASSWGNNYGYTF

cdr3_length: 13
d_call: NA
v_call: TRBV2
clone_size: NA
j_call: TRBJ2-7
cdr3_nt: TGTGCCAGCAGTGATGGGCAAGCCTACGAGCAGTACTTC
cdr3_aa: CASSDGQAYEQYF

cdr3_length: 14
d_call: NA
v_call: TRBV6-5
clone_size: NA
j_call: TRBJ2-3
cdr3_nt: TGTGCCAGCAGTTTGAGGGAAAGCACAGATACGCAGTATTTT
cdr3_aa: CASSLRESTDTQYF